The 12 T cell receptor beta chains given below trace back to one sample, sequenced in a study of T cells in Graves' hyperthyroidism and ophthalmopathy. RNA transcripts yielded amplified TCR beta CDR3 regions. TCR CDR3 regions were first amplified by RT-PCR with HTBI primers. Via MiXCR, TCRdb re-called the multiplex PCR reads, giving one row per CDR3 protein. The sample includes some 570,000 distinct CDR3 sequences, 13% to 15% seen only once; the top ten take roughly 6.9%. Sequenced input: blood. The receptors shown here come from a woman aged 18-29 years with Graves' ophthalmopathy.

This clonotype occurred a few times. V usage is TRBV7-9 and J usage is TRBJ1-2, with 9 bases that match TRBD1. The CDR3 covers 15 residues. The junction had 12 bases not matched to a gene; V was cut back by 7 bases and J by 6 bases. Per germline, CDR1 SEHNR and CDR2 FQNEAQ (reference sequence). CDR3 sequence reads: CASNAPGQGLDGYTF. The CDR3 bases are TGTGCCAGCAACGCCCCTGGACAGGGGTTGGATGGCTACACCTTC.

This clonotype was seen many times. The genes are TRBV7-9 and TRBJ2-7; D may correspond to TRBD1 or TRBD2 (5 bases each). The V end lost 1 base, the J end lost 3 bases, and 7 bases lay between the germline ends. Germline lookup yields CDR1 SEHNR and CDR2 FQNEAQ (reference sequence). The CDR3 is made up of 13 amino acids. CDR3 sequence reads: CASSLGDVYEQYF. The CDR3 DNA reads as TGTGCCAGCAGCTTAGGGGACGTCTACGAGCAGTACTTC.

This clonotype was observed many times. V is TRBV30 and J is TRBJ2-7; D might be TRBD1 (5 bases). This CDR3 region has 14 residues. CDR1 and CDR2 (germline): GTSNPN, SVGIG (reference sequence). Trimming removed 0 bases from V and 5 bases from J, with 14 bases in between. As DNA, the CDR3 is TGTGCCTGGAGTGTACAGGTCGGACCCCACGAGCAGTACTTC. It is translated as CAWSVQVGPHEQYF.

This clonotype appeared many times. The chain combines TRBV9 with TRBJ1-1; no clear D gene. Trimming left V 2 bases short and J 5 bases short, with 13 bases between. This CDR3 spans 14 amino acids. From germline, CDR1 is SGDLS and CDR2 YYNGEE. CDR3 nucleotides: TGTGCCAGCAGCGTGTCGCCCCTGGAGACTGAAGCTTTCTTT. It codes for CASSVSPLETEAFF.

For the CDR3, the DNA is TGCGCCAGCAGCCAACTACAGGGTCTCTCCTACGAGCAGTACTTC. The encoded protein is CASSQLQGLSYEQYF. The rearrangement joins TRBV4-1 to TRBJ2-7; D may be TRBD1 (6 bases). The germline CDR1 and CDR2 sequences are MGHRA and YSYEKL. Trimming pared 2 bases from V and 0 bases from J, leaving 11 bases between. CDR3 length: 15 residues.

J is TRBJ1-5 and V is TRBV7-9; TRBD1 matches 11 bases. V trimming: 4 bases; J trimming: 5 bases; junction bases outside the gene matches: 10. Germline-derived CDR1 and CDR2 are SEHNR and FQNEAQ (reference sequence). This CDR3 has 17 residues. The CDR3 DNA sequence: TGTGCCAGCAGCTCCAGGACAGGGGGCAGGGGAGATCAGCCCCAGCATTTT. Translating it yields CASSSRTGGRGDQPQHF.

This clonotype was observed at least ten times. The J gene is TRBJ1-1, the V gene TRBV27; D is ambiguous. The CDR3 spans 13 residues. V lost 5 bases and J lost 8, with 15 bases in between. Germline V gene sequence: CDR1 MNHEY, CDR2 SMNVEV (reference sequence). CDR3 residues: CASSHSGPSEAFF. CDR3 DNA: TGTGCCAGCAGTCACTCCGGTCCCTCGGAAGCTTTCTTT.

This clonotype occurred a few times. This sequence joins TRBV30 and TRBJ1-4, with unresolved D. Trimming left V 4 bases short and J 3 bases short, with 15 bases between. This CDR3 spans 15 amino acids. The germline V gene has CDR1 GTSNPN and CDR2 SVGIG (reference sequence). This chain's CDR3 is CAWIGKDKSNEKLFF. Here the CDR3 DNA reads TGTGCCTGGATCGGGAAAGACAAGTCTAATGAAAAACTGTTTTTT.

This CDR3 is CSVRRERAFF. DNA for the CDR3: TGCAGCGTAAGACGGGAAAGAGCTTTCTTT. The rearrangement links TRBV29-1 to TRBJ1-1; D gene unclear. Germline CDR1 is SQVTM and CDR2 is ANQGSEA. The V end was cut by 6 bases, the J end by 10 bases, with 12 bases between. CDR3 length: 10 amino acids.

This clonotype appeared many times. The J gene is TRBJ1-1, the V gene TRBV7-9; D is perhaps TRBD1 (5 bases). V gave up 6 bases and J gave up 1 base, with 18 bases separating them. The germline V gene has CDR1 SEHNR and CDR2 FQNEAQ (reference sequence). The CDR3 covers 16 residues. The CDR3 loop reads CASRPIEGSSNTEAFF. Here the CDR3 DNA reads TGTGCCAGCAGGCCTATTGAGGGGTCCTCGAACACTGAAGCTTTCTTT.

This clonotype showed up many times. The rearrangement links TRBV2 to TRBJ2-1; D unresolved. Germline V gene data show CDR1 as SNHLY and CDR2 as FYNNEI. The V gene lost 4 bases and the J gene lost 10 bases, with 8 bases spanning the gap. The CDR3 totals 11 residues. The CDR3 DNA reads as TGTGCCAGCAGTGCCACCTGGGAGCAGTTCTTC. It is translated as CASSATWEQFF. Looking up the rest from reference TRBV2 and TRBJ2-1 gives the full variable domain: EPEVTQTPSHQVTQMGQEVILRCVPISNHLYFYWYRQILGQKVEFLVSFYNNEISEKSEIFDDQFSVERPDGSNFTLKIRSTKLEDSAMYFCASSATWEQFFGPGTRLTVL.

The chain recombines TRBV5-1 with TRBJ2-5, with 11 bases aligning to TRBD2. This CDR3 is 16 amino acids long. The V gene's germline CDR1 is SGHRS and CDR2 YFSETQ. V lost 4 bases to trimming and J lost 0 bases; unmatched junction nucleotides: 5. In DNA form, the CDR3 reads TGCGCCAGCAGCCCGACTAGCGGGATCCACCAAGAGACCCAGTACTTC. Protein product: CASSPTSGIHQETQYF.